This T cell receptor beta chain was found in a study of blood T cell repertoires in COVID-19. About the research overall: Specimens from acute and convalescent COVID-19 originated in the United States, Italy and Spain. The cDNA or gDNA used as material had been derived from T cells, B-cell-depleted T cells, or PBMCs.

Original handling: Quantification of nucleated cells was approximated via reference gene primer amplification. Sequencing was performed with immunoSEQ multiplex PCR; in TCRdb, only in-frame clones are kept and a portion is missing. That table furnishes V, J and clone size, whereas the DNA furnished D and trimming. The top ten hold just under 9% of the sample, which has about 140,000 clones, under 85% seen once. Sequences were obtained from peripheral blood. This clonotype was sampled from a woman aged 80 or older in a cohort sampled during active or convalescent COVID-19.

The CDR3 DNA reads as TGCGCCAGCAGCTTACCGGGTCTCGCGGGGGATACGCAGTATTTT. As protein: CASSLPGLAGDTQYF. This rearrangement joins TRBV5-1 to TRBJ2-3; D may be TRBD2 (6 bases). CDR3 length: 15 residues. CDR1 and CDR2 (germline): SGHRS, YFSETQ. Trimming removed 2 bases from V and 6 bases from J, with 16 bases in between.